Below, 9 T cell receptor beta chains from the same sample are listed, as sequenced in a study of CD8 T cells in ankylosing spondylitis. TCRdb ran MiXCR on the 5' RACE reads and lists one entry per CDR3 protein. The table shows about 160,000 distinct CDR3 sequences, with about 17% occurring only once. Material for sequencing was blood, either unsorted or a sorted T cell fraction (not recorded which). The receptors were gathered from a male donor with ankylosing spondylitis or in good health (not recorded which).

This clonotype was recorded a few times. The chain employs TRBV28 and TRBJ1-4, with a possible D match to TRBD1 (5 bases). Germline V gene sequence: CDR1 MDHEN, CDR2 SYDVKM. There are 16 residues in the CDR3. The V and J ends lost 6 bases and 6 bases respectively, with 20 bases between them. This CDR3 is CASRKQRGLGDEKLFF. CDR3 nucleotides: TGTGCCAGCAGGAAGCAGCGGGGGTTAGGGGATGAAAAACTGTTTTTT. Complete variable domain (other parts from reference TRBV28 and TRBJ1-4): DVKVTQSSRYLVKRTGEKVFLECVQDMDHENMFWYRQDPGLGLRLIYFSYDVKMKEKGDIPEGYSVSREKKERFSLILESASTNQTSMYLCASRKQRGLGDEKLFFGSGTQLSVL.

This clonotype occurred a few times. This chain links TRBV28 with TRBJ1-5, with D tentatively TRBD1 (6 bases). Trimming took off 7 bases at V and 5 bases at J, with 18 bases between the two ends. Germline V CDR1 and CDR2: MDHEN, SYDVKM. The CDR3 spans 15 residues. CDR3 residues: CASTRRAGAYQPQHF. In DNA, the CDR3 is TGTGCCAGCACCAGGCGGGCGGGGGCCTATCAGCCCCAGCATTTT.

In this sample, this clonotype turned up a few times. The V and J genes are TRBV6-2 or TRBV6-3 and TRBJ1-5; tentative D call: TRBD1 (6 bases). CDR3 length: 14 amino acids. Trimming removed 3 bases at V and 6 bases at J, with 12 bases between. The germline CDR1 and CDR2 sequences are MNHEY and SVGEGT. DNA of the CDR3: TGTGCCAGCAGTTATGGACAGCGGGGTCAGCCCCAGCATTTT. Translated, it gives CASSYGQRGQPQHF.

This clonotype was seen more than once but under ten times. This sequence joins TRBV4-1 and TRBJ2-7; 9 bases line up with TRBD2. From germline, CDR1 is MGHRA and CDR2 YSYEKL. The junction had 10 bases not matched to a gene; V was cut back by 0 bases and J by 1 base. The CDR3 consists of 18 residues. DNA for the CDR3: TGCGCCAGCAGCCAAGAGGCCAAGGTTAGCGGGAGTTCCTACGAGCAGTACTTC. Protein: CASSQEAKVSGSSYEQYF.

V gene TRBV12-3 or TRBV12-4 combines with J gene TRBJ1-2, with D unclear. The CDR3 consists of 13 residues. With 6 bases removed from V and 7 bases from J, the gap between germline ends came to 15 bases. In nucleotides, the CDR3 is TGTGCCAGCAGGCACGCGGACCGGGTTGGCTACACCTTC. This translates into CASRHADRVGYTF.

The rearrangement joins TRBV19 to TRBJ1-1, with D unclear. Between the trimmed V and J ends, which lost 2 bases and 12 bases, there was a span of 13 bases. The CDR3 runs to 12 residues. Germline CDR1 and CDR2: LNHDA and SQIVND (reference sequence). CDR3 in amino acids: CASSIPPGSPFF. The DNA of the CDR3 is TGTGCCAGTAGTATACCTCCGGGATCCCCTTTCTTT.

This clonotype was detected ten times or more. Here the CDR3 DNA reads TGCGCCAGCAGCACGGACAGTCTAGTCGGGGAGCTGTTTTTT. This codes for CASSTDSLVGELFF. V gene TRBV5-1 combines with J gene TRBJ2-2; a weak D match, TRBD1 (6 bases). The CDR3 length is 14 residues. The V and J ends lost 4 bases and 7 bases respectively, with 14 bases between them. CDR1 SGHRS and CDR2 YFSETQ come from the germline V gene. The full variable domain, completed using reference TRBV5-1 and TRBJ2-2, is KAGVTQTPRYLIKTRGQQVTLSCSPISGHRSVSWYQQTPGQGLQFLFEYFSETQRNKGNFPGRFSGRQFSNSRSEMNVSTLELGDSALYLCASSTDSLVGELFFGEGSRLTVL.

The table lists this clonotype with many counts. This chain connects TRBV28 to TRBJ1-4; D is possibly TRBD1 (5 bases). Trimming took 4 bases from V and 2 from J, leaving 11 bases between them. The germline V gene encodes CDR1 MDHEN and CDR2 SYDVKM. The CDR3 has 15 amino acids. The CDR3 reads CASSWGLGTNEKLFF. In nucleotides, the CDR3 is TGTGCCAGCAGTTGGGGCCTAGGGACTAATGAAAAACTGTTTTTT.

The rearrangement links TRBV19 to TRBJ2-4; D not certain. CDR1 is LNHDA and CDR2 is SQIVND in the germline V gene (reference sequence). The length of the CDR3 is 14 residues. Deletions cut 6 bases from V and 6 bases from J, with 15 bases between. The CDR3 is CASSGLGWGNIQYF. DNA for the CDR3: TGTGCCAGTAGCGGGTTAGGATGGGGAAACATTCAGTACTTC.